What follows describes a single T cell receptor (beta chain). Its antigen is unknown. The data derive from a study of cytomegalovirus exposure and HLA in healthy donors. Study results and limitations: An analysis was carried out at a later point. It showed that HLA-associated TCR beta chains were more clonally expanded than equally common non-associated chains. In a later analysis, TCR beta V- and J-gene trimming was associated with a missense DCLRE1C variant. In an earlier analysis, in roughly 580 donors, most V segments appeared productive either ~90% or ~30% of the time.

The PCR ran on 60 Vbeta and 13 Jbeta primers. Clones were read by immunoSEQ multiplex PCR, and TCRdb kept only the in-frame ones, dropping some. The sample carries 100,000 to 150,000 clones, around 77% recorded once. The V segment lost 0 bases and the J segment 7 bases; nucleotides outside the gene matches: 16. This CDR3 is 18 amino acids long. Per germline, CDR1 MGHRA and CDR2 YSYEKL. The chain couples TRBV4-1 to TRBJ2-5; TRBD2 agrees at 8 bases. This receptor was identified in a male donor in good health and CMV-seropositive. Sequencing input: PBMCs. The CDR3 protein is CASSQEGESGGPRGTQYF. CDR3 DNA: TGCGCCAGCAGCCAAGAAGGGGAAAGCGGGGGCCCGCGTGGGACCCAGTACTTC.